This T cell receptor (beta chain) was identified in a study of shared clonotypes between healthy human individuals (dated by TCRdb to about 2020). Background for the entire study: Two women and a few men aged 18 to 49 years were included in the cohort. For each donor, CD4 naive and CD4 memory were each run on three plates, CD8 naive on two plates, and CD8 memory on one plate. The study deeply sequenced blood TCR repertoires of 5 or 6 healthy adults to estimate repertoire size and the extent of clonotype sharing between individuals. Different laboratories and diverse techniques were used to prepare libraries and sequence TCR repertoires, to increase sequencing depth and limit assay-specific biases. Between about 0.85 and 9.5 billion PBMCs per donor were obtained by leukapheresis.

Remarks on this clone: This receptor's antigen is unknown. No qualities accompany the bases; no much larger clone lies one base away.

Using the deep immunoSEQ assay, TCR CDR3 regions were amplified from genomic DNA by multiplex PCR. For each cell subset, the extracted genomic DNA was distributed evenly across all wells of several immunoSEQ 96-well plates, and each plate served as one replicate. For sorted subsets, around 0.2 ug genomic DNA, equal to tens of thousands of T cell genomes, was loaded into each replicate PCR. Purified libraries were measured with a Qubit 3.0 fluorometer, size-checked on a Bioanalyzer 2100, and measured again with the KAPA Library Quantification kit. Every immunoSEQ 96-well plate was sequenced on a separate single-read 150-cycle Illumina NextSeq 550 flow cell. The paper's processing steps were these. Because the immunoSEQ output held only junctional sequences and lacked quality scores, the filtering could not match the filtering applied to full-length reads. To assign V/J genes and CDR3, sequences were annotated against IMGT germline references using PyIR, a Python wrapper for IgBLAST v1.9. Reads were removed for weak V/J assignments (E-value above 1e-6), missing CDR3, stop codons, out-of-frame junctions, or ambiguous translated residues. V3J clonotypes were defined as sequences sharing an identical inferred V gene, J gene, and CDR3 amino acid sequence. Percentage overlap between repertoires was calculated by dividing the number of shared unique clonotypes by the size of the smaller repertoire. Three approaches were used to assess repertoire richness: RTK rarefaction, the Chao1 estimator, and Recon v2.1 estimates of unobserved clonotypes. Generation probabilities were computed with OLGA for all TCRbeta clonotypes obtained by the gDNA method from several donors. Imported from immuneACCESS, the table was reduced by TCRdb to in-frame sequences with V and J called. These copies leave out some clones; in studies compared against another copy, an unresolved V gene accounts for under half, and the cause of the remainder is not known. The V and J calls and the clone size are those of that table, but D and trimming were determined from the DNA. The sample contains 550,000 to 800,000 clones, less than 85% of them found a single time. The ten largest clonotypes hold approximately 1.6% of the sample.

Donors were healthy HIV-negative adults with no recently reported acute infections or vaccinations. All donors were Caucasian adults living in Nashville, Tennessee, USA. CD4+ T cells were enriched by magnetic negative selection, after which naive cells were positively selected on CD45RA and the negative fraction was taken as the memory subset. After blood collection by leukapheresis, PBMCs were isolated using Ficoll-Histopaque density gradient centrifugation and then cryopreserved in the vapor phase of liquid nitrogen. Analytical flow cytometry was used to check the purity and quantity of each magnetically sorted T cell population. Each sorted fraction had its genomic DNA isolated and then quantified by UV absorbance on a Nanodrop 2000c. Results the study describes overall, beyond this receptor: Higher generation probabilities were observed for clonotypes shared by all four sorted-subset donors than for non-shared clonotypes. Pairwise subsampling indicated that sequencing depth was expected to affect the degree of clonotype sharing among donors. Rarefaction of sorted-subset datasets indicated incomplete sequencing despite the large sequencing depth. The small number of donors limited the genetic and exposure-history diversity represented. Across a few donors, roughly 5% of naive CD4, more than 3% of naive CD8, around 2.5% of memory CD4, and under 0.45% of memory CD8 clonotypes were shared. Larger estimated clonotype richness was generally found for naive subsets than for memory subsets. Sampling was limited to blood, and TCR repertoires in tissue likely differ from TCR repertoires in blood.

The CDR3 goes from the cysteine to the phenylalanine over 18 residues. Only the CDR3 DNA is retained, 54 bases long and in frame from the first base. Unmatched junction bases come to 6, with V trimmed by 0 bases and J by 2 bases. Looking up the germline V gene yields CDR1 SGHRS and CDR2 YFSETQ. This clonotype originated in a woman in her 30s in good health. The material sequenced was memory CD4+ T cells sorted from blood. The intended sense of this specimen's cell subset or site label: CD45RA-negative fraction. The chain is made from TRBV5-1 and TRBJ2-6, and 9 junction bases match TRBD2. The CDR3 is CASSLAPSGNPGANVLTF. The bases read TGCGCCAGCAGCTTGGCTCCTAGCGGGAACCCTGGGGCCAACGTCCTGACTTTC. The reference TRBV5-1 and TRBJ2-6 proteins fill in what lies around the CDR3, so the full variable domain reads KAGVTQTPRYLIKTRGQQVTLSCSPISGHRSVSWYQQTPGQGLQFLFEYFSETQRNKGNFPGRFSGRQFSNSRSEMNVSTLELGDSALYLCASSLAPSGNPGANVLTFGAGSRLTVL.